These 7 T cell receptor beta chains were sequenced from one sample in a study of T cells in Graves' hyperthyroidism and ophthalmopathy. Amplified regions were TCR beta CDR3 sequences from RNA transcripts. The HTBI primer set drove a first-round RT-PCR of the TCR CDR3. MiXCR, applied by TCRdb to the multiplex PCR reads, yields one record per CDR3 protein. The data contain fewer than 110,000 distinct CDR3 sequences, approximately 48% of them singletons. Input material: blood. The receptors shown here come from a man in his forties or fifties with Graves' hyperthyroidism.

The sample holds many counts of this clonotype. V gene TRBV20-1 combines with J gene TRBJ1-1; TRBD1 might be the D (5 bases). Germline CDR1 DFQATT, CDR2 SNEGSKA (reference sequence). V lost 2 bases and J 0 bases, leaving 10 bases between the germline ends. CDR3 size: 14 residues. The DNA for the CDR3 is TGCAGTGCTAGACGGGGGGAGCTGAACACTGAAGCTTTCTTT. Protein sequence: CSARRGELNTEAFF.

This clonotype was detected many times. The chain recombines TRBV20-1 with TRBJ1-2; TRBD1 might be the D (5 bases). Germline V gene sequence: CDR1 DFQATT, CDR2 SNEGSKA (reference sequence). The CDR3 contains 14 residues. Trimming took 0 bases from V and 4 from J, leaving 12 bases between them. This chain's CDR3 is CSARDPAGAYGYTF. The CDR3 bases are TGCAGTGCTAGAGATCCTGCCGGGGCCTATGGCTACACCTTC.

This sequence joins TRBV5-4 and TRBJ2-7; D is possibly TRBD1 (6 bases). Germline CDR1 is SGHNT and CDR2 is YYREEE (reference sequence). The length of the CDR3 is 14 residues. V was cut by 2 bases and J by 6 bases, with 15 bases left in between. The DNA for the CDR3 is TGTGCCAGCAGCTTCGGCCAGGACAGCCCCGAGCAGTACTTC. Translation gives CASSFGQDSPEQYF.

In its sample, this clonotype was seen a few times. The rearrangement links TRBV6-5 to TRBJ2-5; 13 bases line up with TRBD2. CDR1 is MNHEY, CDR2 SVGAGI, per germline. This CDR3 has 18 residues. The trim removed 5 bases at V and 1 base at J, leaving 10 bases unmatched. This CDR3 reads CASSESTSGGYLQETQYF. CDR3 coding DNA: TGTGCCAGCAGTGAATCGACTAGCGGGGGGTACCTCCAAGAGACCCAGTACTTC.

The rearrangement uses TRBV29-1 and TRBJ2-3; 16 bases align to TRBD2. Germline trimming cut 4 bases from V and 6 bases from J; bases unmatched to any gene: 4. CDR1 is SQVTM and CDR2 is ANQGSEA in the germline V gene. CDR3 length: 15 residues. Here the CDR3 reads CSVGGTSGRVDTQYF. DNA for the CDR3: TGCAGCGTTGGCGGGACTAGCGGGAGGGTTGATACGCAGTATTTT.

The V and J genes are TRBV6-5 and TRBJ1-2; D not certain. This CDR3 spans 13 amino acids. The V end lost 5 bases, the J end lost 5 bases, and 12 bases lay between the germline ends. Germline V lookup: CDR1 MNHEY, CDR2 SVGAGI. The chain's CDR3 is CASSRREDYGYTF. The CDR3 DNA reads as TGTGCCAGCAGTCGCCGGGAGGATTATGGCTACACCTTC.

This clonotype was counted many times. The chain joins TRBV6-5 to TRBJ2-1; 8 bases align to TRBD2. V lost 6 bases to trimming and J lost 3 bases; unmatched junction nucleotides: 7. The V gene's germline CDR1 is MNHEY and CDR2 SVGAGI. The CDR3 is made up of 15 amino acids. The CDR3 is CASSRSGANYNEQFF. In DNA form, the CDR3 reads TGTGCCAGCAGCCGTAGCGGGGCAAACTACAATGAGCAGTTCTTC.